Sequencing of this TCR beta chain was carried out in a study of T-cell memory formation after mild COVID-19. TCRdb redid the calling of the 5' RACE reads with MiXCR, one entry per CDR3 protein. This table has a few hundred thousand distinct CDR3 sequences, approximately 8% appearing once. Trimming took 0 bases from V and 0 from J, leaving 16 bases between them. Germline CDR1 MGHRA, CDR2 YSYEKL. CDR3 size: 18 residues. This clonotype was seen only a few times. Sequencing was done on a sample of PBMCs or a T cell subset sorted from them (not recorded which). The chain recombines TRBV4-1 with TRBJ2-3; weak D call: TRBD2 (5 bases). This TCR was sampled from a man in his late teens or twenties who had mild COVID-19 (a few samples of this study predate the infection). Cell type and time point are not known. The CDR3 is CASSQESGSLPSTDTQYF. The CDR3 nucleotides are TGCGCCAGCAGCCAAGAAAGCGGCAGCCTACCTAGCACAGATACGCAGTATTTT.